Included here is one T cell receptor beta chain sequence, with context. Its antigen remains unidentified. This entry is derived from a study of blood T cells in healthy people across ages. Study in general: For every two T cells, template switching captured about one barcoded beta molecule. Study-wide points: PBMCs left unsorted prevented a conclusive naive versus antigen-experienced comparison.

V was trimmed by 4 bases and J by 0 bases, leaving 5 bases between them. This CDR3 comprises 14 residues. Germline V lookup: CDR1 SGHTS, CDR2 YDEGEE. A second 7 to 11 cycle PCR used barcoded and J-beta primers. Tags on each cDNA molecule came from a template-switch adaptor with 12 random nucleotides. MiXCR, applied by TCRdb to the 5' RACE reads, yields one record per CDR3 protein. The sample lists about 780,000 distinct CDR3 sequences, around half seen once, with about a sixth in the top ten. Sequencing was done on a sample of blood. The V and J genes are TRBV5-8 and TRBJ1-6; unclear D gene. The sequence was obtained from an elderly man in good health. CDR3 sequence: CASSGRSYNSPLHF. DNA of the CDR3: TGTGCCAGCAGCGGCCGCTCCTATAATTCACCCCTCCACTTT. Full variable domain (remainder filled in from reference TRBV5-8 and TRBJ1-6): EAGVTQSPTHLIKTRGQQATLRCSPISGHTSVYWYQQALGLGLQFLLWYDEGEERNRGNFPPRFSGRQFPNYSSELNVNALELEDSALYLCASSGRSYNSPLHFGNGTRLTVT.